The 30 T cell receptor beta chains reported below all come from one sample, sequenced in a study of siplizumab effects on memory and regulatory T cells. Data came from immunoSEQ multiplex PCR; TCRdb stores just in-frame clones and leaves some out. This table has about 120,000 clones, about 94% appearing once. The specimen sequenced was non-Treg CD4+ T cells sorted from blood. These receptors originate from a human donor in good health.

The rearrangement joins TRBV2 to TRBJ2-7; 8 bases line up with TRBD1. Germline V CDR1 and CDR2: SNHLY, FYNNEI. V lost 5 bases, J lost 2 bases, and 2 bases stayed unmatched. The CDR3 is 13 amino acids. In DNA, the CDR3 is TGTGCCAGCAGTAAACAGGGGGCCTACGAGCAGTACTTC. Encoded protein: CASSKQGAYEQYF.

This clone is a singleton in its sample. The chain couples TRBV28 to TRBJ1-3, with a possible D match to TRBD1 (5 bases). The CDR3 sequence is 15 residues long. Trimming left V 2 bases short and J 4 bases short, with 12 bases between. CDR1 is MDHEN, CDR2 SYDVKM, per germline. The CDR3 DNA reads as TGTGCCAGCAGTTTAGGGGGGGGATCAGGAAACACCATATATTTT. Its translation: CASSLGGGSGNTIYF.

The chain combines TRBV19 with TRBJ1-2; 7 nucleotides line up with TRBD1. Trimming at V came to 5 bases and at J to 2 bases, leaving 8 bases not matched to a gene. CDR1 LNHDA and CDR2 SQIVND come from the germline V gene (reference sequence). The CDR3 contains 15 residues. This CDR3 is CASSPSGQRNYGYTF. The CDR3 coding sequence is TGTGCCAGTAGTCCTTCGGGACAGAGAAACTATGGCTACACCTTC. The variable domain in full, with the rest retrieved from reference TRBV19 and TRBJ1-2, is DGGITQSPKYLFRKEGQNVTLSCEQNLNHDAMYWYRQDPGQGLRLIYYSQIVNDFQKGDIAEGYSVSREKKESFPLTVTSAQKNPTAFYLCASSPSGQRNYGYTFGSGTRLTVV.

The chain uses TRBV10-3 and TRBJ1-1; the match to TRBD1 covers 7 bases. This CDR3 spans 13 amino acids. The germline gives CDR1 ENHRY, CDR2 SYGVKD. The J segment lost 1 base and the V segment lost 8 bases, leaving 4 bases of the junction unmatched. The CDR3 is CAIGDSQNTEAFF. CDR3 DNA: TGTGCCATCGGGGACAGTCAGAACACTGAAGCTTTCTTT.

This chain joins TRBV19 and TRBJ1-3; TRBD1 agrees at 8 bases. Germline V gene lookup returns CDR1 LNHDA and CDR2 SQIVND (reference sequence). CDR3 length: 16 amino acids. The J segment lost 3 bases and the V segment lost 7 bases, leaving 11 bases of the junction unmatched. CDR3 amino acids: CASNNGAGGFGNTIYF. As DNA, the CDR3 is TGTGCCAGTAACAATGGCGCAGGGGGCTTTGGAAACACCATATATTTT.

J is TRBJ2-7 and V is TRBV4-2; the D gene is possibly TRBD2 (7 bases). V lost 1 base and J 4 bases, leaving 14 bases between the germline ends. CDR1 is LGHNA and CDR2 is YNFKEQ in the germline V gene. The CDR3 contains 15 residues. CDR3 sequence: CASSQGGGGGYEQYF. CDR3 bases: TGTGCCAGCAGCCAAGGGGGGGGCGGAGGGTACGAGCAGTACTTC.

This clone has just a few counts. The chain employs TRBV19 and TRBJ1-6; 7 nucleotides line up with TRBD1. V lost 4 bases, J lost 9 bases, and 6 bases stayed unmatched. Per germline, CDR1 LNHDA and CDR2 SQIVND (reference sequence). CDR3 length equals 14 residues. CDR3 sequence: CASSTRDRLSPLHF. The CDR3 bases are TGTGCCAGTAGTACCCGGGACAGACTTTCACCCCTCCACTTT.

The CDR3 spells CASSLSEDRAYGYTF. As DNA, the CDR3 is TGTGCCAGCAGCCTAAGCGAAGACAGGGCCTATGGCTACACCTTC. The rearrangement joins TRBV7-9 to TRBJ1-2, with 7 bases matching TRBD1. The germline V gene encodes CDR1 SEHNR and CDR2 FQNEAQ (reference sequence). The CDR3 extends over 15 amino acids. V lost 5 bases to trimming and J lost 4 bases; unmatched junction nucleotides: 10.

This clone was counted only a few times. The genes are TRBV7-2 and TRBJ1-3; unclear D gene. V dropped 5 bases and J dropped 0 bases, with 8 bases sitting between them. The CDR3 runs 14 residues. From germline, CDR1 is SGHTA and CDR2 FQGNSA. The CDR3 coding sequence is TGTGCCAGCAGCGGTACGGTCTCTGGAAACACCATATATTTT. Protein product: CASSGTVSGNTIYF.

The chain combines TRBV18 with TRBJ2-5; tentative D call: TRBD1 (5 bases). Germline loops: CDR1 KGHSH, CDR2 LQKENI. With 3 bases removed from V and 2 bases from J, the gap between germline ends came to 13 bases. CDR3 size: 15 residues. CDR3 loop: CASSPGRELQETQYF. CDR3 coding DNA: TGTGCCAGCTCACCGGGCAGGGAACTTCAAGAGACCCAGTACTTC.

The V gene is TRBV7-6, the J gene TRBJ2-6, with TRBD1 as a possible D gene (5 bases). The V gene lost 1 base and the J gene lost 1 base, with 8 bases spanning the gap. CDR3 length: 16 amino acids. In germline, CDR1 is SGHVS, CDR2 FNYEAQ. This CDR3 reads CASSLGQGSGANVLTF. CDR3 in DNA: TGTGCCAGCAGCTTAGGGCAGGGTTCTGGGGCCAACGTCCTGACTTTC.

This clone was recorded once. This sequence joins TRBV11-3 and TRBJ2-3, with D perhaps given as TRBD1 or TRBD2 (5 bases each). CDR1 is SGHNT and CDR2 is YENEEA in the germline V gene. The CDR3 totals 14 residues. Trimming stripped 6 bases from V and 1 base from J, with 11 bases between. The CDR3 nucleotides read TGTGCCAGCAGTACCCAGGGAGGCACAGATACGCAGTATTTT. Its translation: CASSTQGGTDTQYF.

The rearrangement uses TRBV6-5 and TRBJ2-7, with 7 positions matching TRBD1. V lost 2 bases, J lost 13 bases, and 5 bases stayed unmatched. CDR3 length: 11 amino acids. The germline V gene encodes CDR1 MNHEY and CDR2 SVGAGI. The CDR3 coding sequence is TGTGCCAGCAGTTACAACGGACAGGTTTACTTC. This sequence encodes CASSYNGQVYF.

This chain uses TRBV27 with TRBJ1-2; D not resolved. In germline, CDR1 is MNHEY, CDR2 SMNVEV (reference sequence). Trimming cost V 7 bases and J 0 bases, with 9 bases left between them. The CDR3 extends over 13 amino acids. The CDR3: CASTSRANYGYTF. The DNA for the CDR3 is TGTGCCAGCACGTCACGAGCTAACTATGGCTACACCTTC.

V usage is TRBV25-1 and J usage is TRBJ1-2, with a possible D match to TRBD1 (6 bases). Germline lookup yields CDR1 MGHDK and CDR2 SYGVNS. V was cut by 1 base and J by 6 bases, with 18 bases left in between. This CDR3 region has 16 residues. In DNA, the CDR3 is TGTGCCAGCAGTGAATTCCCCCAACAGGGAAAGGATGGCTACACCTTC. Amino acids: CASSEFPQQGKDGYTF.

The rearrangement uses TRBV2 and TRBJ2-1; D unclear. The germline CDR1 and CDR2 sequences are SNHLY and FYNNEI. The CDR3 spans 15 residues. V was clipped by 2 bases and J by 8 bases, with 16 bases between them. DNA of the CDR3: TGTGCCAGCAGTGAAAGAAGTGGAAAGGTTGATGAGCAGTTCTTC. Its translation is CASSERSGKVDEQFF. Looking up the rest from reference TRBV2 and TRBJ2-1 gives the full variable domain: EPEVTQTPSHQVTQMGQEVILRCVPISNHLYFYWYRQILGQKVEFLVSFYNNEISEKSEIFDDQFSVERPDGSNFTLKIRSTKLEDSAMYFCASSERSGKVDEQFFGPGTRLTVL.

This chain connects TRBV2 to TRBJ1-2, with 8 bases lining up with TRBD1. The CDR3 contains 13 residues. With V trimmed by 6 bases and J by 2 bases, 2 bases remained unmatched. Germline V CDR1 and CDR2: SNHLY, FYNNEI. The CDR3 sequence is CASRGQVNYGYTF. CDR3 nucleotide sequence: TGTGCCAGCAGGGGACAGGTGAACTATGGCTACACCTTC.

J is TRBJ1-2 and V is TRBV6-1; D is undetermined. V shed 2 bases and J shed 8 bases, with 9 bases lying between them. Germline V lookup: CDR1 MNHNS, CDR2 SASEGT. The CDR3 spans 12 residues. The DNA for the CDR3 is TGTGCCAGCAGTGAATTACGGATCGGCTACACCTTC. Protein sequence: CASSELRIGYTF.

This sequence joins TRBV28 and TRBJ2-3; D is possibly TRBD2 (6 bases). V was clipped by 3 bases and J by 2 bases, with 12 bases between them. The CDR3 runs 15 residues. Germline assignment: CDR1 MDHEN and CDR2 SYDVKM. This CDR3 reads CASSFAASVTDTQYF. The CDR3 DNA follows: TGTGCCAGCAGTTTCGCGGCTAGCGTCACAGATACGCAGTATTTT.

This clone was counted a single time. The chain carries TRBV28 and TRBJ2-1; no firm D call. Germline V gene sequence: CDR1 MDHEN, CDR2 SYDVKM. The V end was cut by 4 bases, the J end by 0 bases, with 7 bases between. This CDR3 contains 14 residues. CDR3 in amino acids: CASSSTSSYNEQFF. The DNA for the CDR3 is TGTGCCAGCAGTTCGACAAGCTCCTACAATGAGCAGTTCTTC.

This clone was seen a single time. The genes are TRBV29-1 and TRBJ2-3; 7 bases are shared with TRBD2. The CDR3 covers 13 residues. The junction had 6 bases not matched to a gene; V was cut back by 4 bases and J by 5 bases. Per the germline V gene, CDR1 is SQVTM and CDR2 is ANQGSEA. The DNA of the CDR3 is TGCAGCGTTGGTTCACTAGCGTTAGATACGCAGTATTTT. This gives the protein CSVGSLALDTQYF.

The table lists this clone with a count of one. The rearrangement links TRBV30 to TRBJ1-5; D unclear. CDR1 and CDR2 (germline): GTSNPN, SVGIG (reference sequence). V was trimmed by 1 base and J by 2 bases, leaving 9 bases between them. CDR3 size: 14 residues. The CDR3 here is CAWSAWAGNQPQHF. In DNA form, the CDR3 reads TGTGCCTGGAGTGCTTGGGCTGGCAATCAGCCCCAGCATTTT.

V gene TRBV7-9 combines with J gene TRBJ2-5; 10 nucleotides agree with TRBD2. Germline CDR1 reads SEHNR; CDR2 reads FQNEAQ (reference sequence). The CDR3 is made up of 16 amino acids. J was trimmed by 4 bases and V by 5 bases; bases with no gene match: 10. The chain's CDR3 is CASSHPRAGGRETQYF. Written as DNA, the CDR3 is TGTGCCAGCAGCCACCCACGAGCGGGGGGGCGAGAGACCCAGTACTTC.

This chain uses TRBV20-1 with TRBJ2-3; no definite D call. The germline V gene has CDR1 DFQATT and CDR2 SNEGSKA (reference sequence). The CDR3 is 10 amino acids. The CDR3 sequence: CSFLKDTQYF. The DNA of the CDR3 is TGCAGCTTTTTGAAAGATACGCAGTATTTT.

CDR3 loop: CATSPYLTGGRSEKLFF. CDR3 nucleotides: TGTGCCACCAGCCCTTACTTAACAGGGGGCAGGAGTGAAAAACTGTTTTTT. The rearrangement uses TRBV15 and TRBJ1-4, with TRBD1 matching 9 bases. The CDR3 totals 17 residues. V dropped 5 bases and J dropped 7; count of bases not matched to a gene: 14. The V gene's germline CDR1 is LNHNV and CDR2 YYDKDF (reference sequence).

The chain uses TRBV30 and TRBJ1-1, with unresolved D. V was trimmed by 5 bases and J by 4 bases, leaving 11 bases between them. This CDR3 region has 12 residues. The germline gives CDR1 GTSNPN, CDR2 SVGIG (reference sequence). This CDR3 reads CAWDLLSTEAFF. DNA of the CDR3: TGTGCCTGGGACCTACTGAGCACTGAAGCTTTCTTT. The full variable domain, in which reference TRBV30 and TRBJ1-1 provide the parts outside the CDR3, is SQTIHQWPATLVQPVGSPLSLECTVEGTSNPNLYWYRQAAGRGLQLLFYSVGIGQISSEVPQNLSASRPQDRQFILSSKKLLLSDSGFYLCAWDLLSTEAFFGQGTRLTVV.

The CDR3 reads CASSPGSQGYYGYTF. CDR3 in DNA: TGTGCCAGCAGCCCTGGGTCCCAGGGCTACTATGGCTACACCTTC. The rearrangement uses TRBV7-9 and TRBJ1-2; maybe TRBD1 (5 bases). This CDR3 comprises 15 residues. Between the trimmed V and J ends, which lost 5 bases and 3 bases, there was a span of 16 bases. Germline loops: CDR1 SEHNR, CDR2 FQNEAQ (reference sequence).

The V call is TRBV12-5, the J call TRBJ2-6; D remains ambiguous. V lost 7 bases and J 2 bases, leaving 12 bases between the germline ends. The length of the CDR3 is 15 residues. The germline CDR1 and CDR2 sequences are LGHNT and FRNRAP. The CDR3 sequence: CASVEPQTGANVLTF. The CDR3 coding sequence is TGTGCTAGTGTCGAACCCCAGACTGGGGCCAACGTCCTGACTTTC.

The chain is built from TRBV11-1 and TRBJ2-1, with TRBD1 matching 8 bases. In germline, CDR1 is SGHAT, CDR2 FQDESV (reference sequence). This CDR3 comprises 15 residues. With 5 bases clipped from V and 3 bases from J, the junction kept 6 bases outside the gene matches. CDR3 sequence (DNA): TGTGCCAGCAGCCCGGGACAGGCAAGCTACAATGAGCAGTTCTTC. Its protein is CASSPGQASYNEQFF.

The chain combines TRBV7-2 with TRBJ2-7, with 10 bases matching TRBD1. The germline V gene encodes CDR1 SGHTA and CDR2 FQGNSA. This CDR3 comprises 14 residues. The J segment lost 5 bases and the V segment lost 1 base, leaving 2 bases of the junction unmatched. The CDR3 region is CASSLGGQGDEQYF. The CDR3 coding sequence is TGTGCCAGCAGCTTAGGAGGACAGGGGGACGAGCAGTACTTC.